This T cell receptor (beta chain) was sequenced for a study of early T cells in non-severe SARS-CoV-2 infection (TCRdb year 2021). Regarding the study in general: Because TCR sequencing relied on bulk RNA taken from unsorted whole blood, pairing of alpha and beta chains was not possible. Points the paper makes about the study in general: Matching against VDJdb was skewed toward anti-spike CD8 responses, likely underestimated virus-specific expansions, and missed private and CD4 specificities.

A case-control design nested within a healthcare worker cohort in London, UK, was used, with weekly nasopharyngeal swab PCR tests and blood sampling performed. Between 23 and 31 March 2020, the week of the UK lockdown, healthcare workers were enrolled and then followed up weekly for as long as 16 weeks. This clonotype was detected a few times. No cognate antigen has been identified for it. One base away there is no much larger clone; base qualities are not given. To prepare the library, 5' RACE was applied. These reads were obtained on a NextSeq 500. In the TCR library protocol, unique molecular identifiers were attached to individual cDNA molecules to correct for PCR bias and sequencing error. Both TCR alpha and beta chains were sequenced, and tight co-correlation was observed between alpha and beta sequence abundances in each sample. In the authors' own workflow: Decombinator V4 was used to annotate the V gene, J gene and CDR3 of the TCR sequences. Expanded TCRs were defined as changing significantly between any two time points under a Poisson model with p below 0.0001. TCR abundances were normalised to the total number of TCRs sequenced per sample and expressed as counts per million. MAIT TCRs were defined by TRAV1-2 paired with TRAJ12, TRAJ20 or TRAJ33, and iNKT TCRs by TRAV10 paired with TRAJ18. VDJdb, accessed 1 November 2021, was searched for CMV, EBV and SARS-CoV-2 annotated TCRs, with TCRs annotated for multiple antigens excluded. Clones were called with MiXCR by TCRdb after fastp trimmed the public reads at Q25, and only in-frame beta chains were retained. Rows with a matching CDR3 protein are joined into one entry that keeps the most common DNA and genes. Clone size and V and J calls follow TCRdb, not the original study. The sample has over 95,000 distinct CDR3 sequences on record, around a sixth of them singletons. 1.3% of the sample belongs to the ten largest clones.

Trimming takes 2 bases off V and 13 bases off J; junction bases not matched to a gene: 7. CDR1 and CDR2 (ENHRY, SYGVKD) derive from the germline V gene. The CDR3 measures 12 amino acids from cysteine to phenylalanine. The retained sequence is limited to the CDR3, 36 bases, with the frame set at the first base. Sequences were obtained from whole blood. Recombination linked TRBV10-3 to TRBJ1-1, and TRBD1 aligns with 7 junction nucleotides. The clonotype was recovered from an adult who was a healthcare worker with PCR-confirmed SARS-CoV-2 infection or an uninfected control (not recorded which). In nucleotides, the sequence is TGTGCCATCAGTGAGCCGACAGGGAGGGTTTTCTTT. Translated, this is CAISEPTGRVFF.